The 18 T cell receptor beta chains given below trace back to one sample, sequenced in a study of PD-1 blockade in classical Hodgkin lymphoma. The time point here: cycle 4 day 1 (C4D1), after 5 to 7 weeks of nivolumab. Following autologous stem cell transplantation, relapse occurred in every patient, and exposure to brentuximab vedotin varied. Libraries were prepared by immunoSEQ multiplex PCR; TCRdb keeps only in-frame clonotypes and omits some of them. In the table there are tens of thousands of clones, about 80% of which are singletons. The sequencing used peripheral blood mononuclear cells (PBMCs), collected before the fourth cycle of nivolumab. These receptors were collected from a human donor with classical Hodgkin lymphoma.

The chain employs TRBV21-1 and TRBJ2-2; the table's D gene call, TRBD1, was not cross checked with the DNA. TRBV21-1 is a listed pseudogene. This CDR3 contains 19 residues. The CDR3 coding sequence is TGTGCCAGCAGCAAACCCAACCGGACCAGGGGGCGATACACCGGGGAGCTGTTTTTT. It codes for CASSKPNRTRGRYTGELFF.

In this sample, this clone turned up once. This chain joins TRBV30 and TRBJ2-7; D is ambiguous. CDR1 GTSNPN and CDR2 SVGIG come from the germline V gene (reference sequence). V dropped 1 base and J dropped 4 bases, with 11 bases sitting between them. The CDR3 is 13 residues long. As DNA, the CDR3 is TGTGCCTGGAGTGCCTCCCTATTTTACGAGCAGTACTTC. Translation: CAWSASLFYEQYF.

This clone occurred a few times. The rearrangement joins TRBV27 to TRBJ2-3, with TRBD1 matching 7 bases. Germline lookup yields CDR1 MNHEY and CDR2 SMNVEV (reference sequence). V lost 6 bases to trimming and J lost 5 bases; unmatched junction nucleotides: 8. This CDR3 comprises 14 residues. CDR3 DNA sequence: TGTGCCAGCAGAAATGCCAGGGGGATAGATACGCAGTATTTT. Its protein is CASRNARGIDTQYF.

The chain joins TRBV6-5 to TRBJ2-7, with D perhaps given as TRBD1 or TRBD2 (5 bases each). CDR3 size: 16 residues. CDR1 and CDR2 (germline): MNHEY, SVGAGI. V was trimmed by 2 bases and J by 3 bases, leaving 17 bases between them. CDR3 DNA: TGTGCCAGCAGTTACAAACGGGGTCTGGGGGACTACGAGCAGTACTTC. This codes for CASSYKRGLGDYEQYF.

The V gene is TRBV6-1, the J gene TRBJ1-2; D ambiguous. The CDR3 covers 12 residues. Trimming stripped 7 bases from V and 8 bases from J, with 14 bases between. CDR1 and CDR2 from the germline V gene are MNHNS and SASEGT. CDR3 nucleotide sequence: TGTGCCAGCACCGAACATGACCGGGGCTACACCTTC. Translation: CASTEHDRGYTF.

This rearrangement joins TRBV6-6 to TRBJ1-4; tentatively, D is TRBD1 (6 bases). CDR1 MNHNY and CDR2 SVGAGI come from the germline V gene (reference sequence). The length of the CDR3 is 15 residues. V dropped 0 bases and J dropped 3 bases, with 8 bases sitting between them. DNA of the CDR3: TGTGCCAGCAGTTACTCCAGGGGACCTAATGAAAAACTGTTTTTT. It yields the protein CASSYSRGPNEKLFF.

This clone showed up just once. For the CDR3, the DNA is TGTGCCAGCAGCGCCGCTAGCGCGAGCTACAATGAGCAGTTCTTC. Translated: CASSAASASYNEQFF. This rearrangement joins TRBV13 to TRBJ2-1, with a weak D call TRBD2 (6 bases). The V and J ends lost 5 bases and 3 bases respectively, with 14 bases between them. Germline CDR1 is PRHDT and CDR2 is FYEKMQ (reference sequence). The CDR3 contains 15 residues.

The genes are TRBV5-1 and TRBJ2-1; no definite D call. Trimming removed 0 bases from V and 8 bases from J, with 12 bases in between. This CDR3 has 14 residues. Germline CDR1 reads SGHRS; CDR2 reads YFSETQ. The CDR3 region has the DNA TGCGCCAGCAGCTTGGGTGCAGGCCGAGATGAGCAGTTCTTC. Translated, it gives CASSLGAGRDEQFF.

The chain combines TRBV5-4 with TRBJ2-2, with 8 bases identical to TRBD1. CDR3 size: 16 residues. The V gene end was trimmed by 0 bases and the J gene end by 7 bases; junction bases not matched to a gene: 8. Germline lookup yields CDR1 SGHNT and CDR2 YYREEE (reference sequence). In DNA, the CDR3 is TGTGCCAGCAGCTTGGATTCAGGGGGCAGGGTCGGGGAGCTGTTTTTT. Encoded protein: CASSLDSGGRVGELFF.

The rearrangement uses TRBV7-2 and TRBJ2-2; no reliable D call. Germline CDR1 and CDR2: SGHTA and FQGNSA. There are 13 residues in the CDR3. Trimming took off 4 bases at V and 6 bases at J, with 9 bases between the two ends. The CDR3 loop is CASSSLQSGELFF. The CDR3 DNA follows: TGTGCCAGCAGCTCTCTCCAGTCCGGGGAGCTGTTTTTT. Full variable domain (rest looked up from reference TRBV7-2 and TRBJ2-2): GAGVSQSPSNKVTEKGKDVELRCDPISGHTALYWYRQSLGQGLEFLIYFQGNSAPDKSGLPSDRFSAERTGGSVSTLTIQRTQQEDSAVYLCASSSLQSGELFFGEGSRLTVL.

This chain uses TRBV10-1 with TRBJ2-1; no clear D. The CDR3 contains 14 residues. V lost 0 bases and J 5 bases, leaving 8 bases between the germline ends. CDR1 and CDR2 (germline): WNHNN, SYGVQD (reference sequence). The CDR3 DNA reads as TGCGCCAGCAGTGAGTCTAGTCCCAACAATGAGCAGTTCTTC. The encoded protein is CASSESSPNNEQFF.

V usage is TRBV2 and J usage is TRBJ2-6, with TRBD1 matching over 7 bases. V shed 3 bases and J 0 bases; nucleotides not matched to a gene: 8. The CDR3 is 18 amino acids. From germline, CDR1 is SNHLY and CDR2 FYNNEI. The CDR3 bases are TGTGCCAGCAGTGACCCGACAGGGTTATTCTCTGGGGCCAACGTCCTGACTTTC. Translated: CASSDPTGLFSGANVLTF.

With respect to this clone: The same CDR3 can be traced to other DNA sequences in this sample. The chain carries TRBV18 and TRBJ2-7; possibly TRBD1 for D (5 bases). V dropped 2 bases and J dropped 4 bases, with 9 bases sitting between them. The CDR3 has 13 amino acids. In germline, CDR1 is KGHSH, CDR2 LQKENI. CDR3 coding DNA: TGTGCCAGCTCACCAAGAAGGGGTTACGAGCAGTACTTC. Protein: CASSPRRGYEQYF.

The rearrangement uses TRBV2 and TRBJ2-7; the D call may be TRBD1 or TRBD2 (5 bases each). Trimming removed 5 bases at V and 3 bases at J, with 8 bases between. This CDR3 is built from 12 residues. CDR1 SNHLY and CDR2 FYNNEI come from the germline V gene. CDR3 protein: CASSLGVYEQYF. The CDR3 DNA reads TGTGCCAGCAGTCTGGGGGTCTACGAGCAGTACTTC. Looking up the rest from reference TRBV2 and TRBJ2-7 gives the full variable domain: EPEVTQTPSHQVTQMGQEVILRCVPISNHLYFYWYRQILGQKVEFLVSFYNNEISEKSEIFDDQFSVERPDGSNFTLKIRSTKLEDSAMYFCASSLGVYEQYFGPGTRLTVT.

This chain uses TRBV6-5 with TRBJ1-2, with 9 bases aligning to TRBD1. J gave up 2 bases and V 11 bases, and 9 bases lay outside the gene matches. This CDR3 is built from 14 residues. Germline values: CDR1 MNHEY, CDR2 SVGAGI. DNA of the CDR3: TGTGCCGGAGGGGGGGACAGGGACAACTATGGCTACACCTTC. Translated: CAGGGDRDNYGYTF.

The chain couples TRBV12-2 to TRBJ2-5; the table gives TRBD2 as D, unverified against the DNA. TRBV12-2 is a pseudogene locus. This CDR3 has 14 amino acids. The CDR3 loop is CASRSLAGEETQYF. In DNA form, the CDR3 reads TGTGCAAGTCGCTCATTAGCGGGAGAAGAGACCCAGTACTTC.

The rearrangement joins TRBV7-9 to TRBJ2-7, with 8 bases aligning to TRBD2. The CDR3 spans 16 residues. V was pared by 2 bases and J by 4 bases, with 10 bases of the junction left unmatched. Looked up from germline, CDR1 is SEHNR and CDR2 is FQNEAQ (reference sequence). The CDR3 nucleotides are TGTGCCAGCAGCTTAATTACCGGGACTAGTCAGTACGAGCAGTACTTC. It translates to CASSLITGTSQYEQYF.

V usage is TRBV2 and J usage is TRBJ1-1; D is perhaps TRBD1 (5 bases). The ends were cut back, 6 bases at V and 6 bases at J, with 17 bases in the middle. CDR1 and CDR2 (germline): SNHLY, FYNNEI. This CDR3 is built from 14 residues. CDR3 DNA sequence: TGTGCCAGCAGAGGGGACGTCCGAGGATCTGAAGCTTTCTTT. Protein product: CASRGDVRGSEAFF.